The clone carrying this T cell receptor (beta chain) has a handful of counts. Isolated RNA was reverse transcribed in full, so expressed TCRB transcripts were sequenced. Naive, central memory and regulatory T cell samples averaged about 3.57 million reads. Profiled with immunoSEQ multiplex PCR; TCRdb holds only in-frame clones, not every one. The repertoire holds just under 150,000 clones, with more than 9% as singletons. The data were obtained in a study of beta chain features in type 1 diabetes. The CDR3 runs 14 residues. The V gene's germline CDR1 is SEHNR and CDR2 FQNEAQ (reference sequence). Trimming removed 3 bases from V and 4 bases from J, with 10 bases in between.

The chain carries TRBV7-9 and TRBJ1-3, with TRBD1 as a possible D gene (5 bases). Sequencing was carried out using naive CD4+ T cells from blood. The receptor's source is a man aged 18-30 years in good health. The CDR3 DNA is TGTGCCAGCAGCTTCGGAGGGGACGGAAACACCATATATTTT. Its translation: CASSFGGDGNTIYF.